This record looks at one T cell receptor (beta chain) sequence and its context. This specimen comes from a study of cytomegalovirus exposure and HLA in healthy donors. Germline CDR1 and CDR2: KGHSH and LQKENI. Trimming removed 3 bases from V and 4 bases from J, with 9 bases in between. This CDR3 is 13 amino acids long. The PCR employed 60 Vbeta primers together with 13 Jbeta primers. Authors' methods: A follow-up analysis tallied around 80 million unique TCR beta chains, approximately 11 million shared. The method was immunoSEQ multiplex PCR; TCRdb's version includes in-frame clones alone and lacks a portion of them. The DNA gave D and trimming, while V, J and clone size come from that table. Among fewer than 180,000 clones listed, just under 65% were seen once.

The chain couples TRBV18 to TRBJ1-1; D not certain. Material: PBMCs. This receptor was obtained from a woman in her fifties or sixties in good health and CMV-seropositive. DNA for the CDR3: TGTGCCAGCTCACCGGGAGGTCCCACTGAAGCTTTCTTT. Protein product: CASSPGGPTEAFF.